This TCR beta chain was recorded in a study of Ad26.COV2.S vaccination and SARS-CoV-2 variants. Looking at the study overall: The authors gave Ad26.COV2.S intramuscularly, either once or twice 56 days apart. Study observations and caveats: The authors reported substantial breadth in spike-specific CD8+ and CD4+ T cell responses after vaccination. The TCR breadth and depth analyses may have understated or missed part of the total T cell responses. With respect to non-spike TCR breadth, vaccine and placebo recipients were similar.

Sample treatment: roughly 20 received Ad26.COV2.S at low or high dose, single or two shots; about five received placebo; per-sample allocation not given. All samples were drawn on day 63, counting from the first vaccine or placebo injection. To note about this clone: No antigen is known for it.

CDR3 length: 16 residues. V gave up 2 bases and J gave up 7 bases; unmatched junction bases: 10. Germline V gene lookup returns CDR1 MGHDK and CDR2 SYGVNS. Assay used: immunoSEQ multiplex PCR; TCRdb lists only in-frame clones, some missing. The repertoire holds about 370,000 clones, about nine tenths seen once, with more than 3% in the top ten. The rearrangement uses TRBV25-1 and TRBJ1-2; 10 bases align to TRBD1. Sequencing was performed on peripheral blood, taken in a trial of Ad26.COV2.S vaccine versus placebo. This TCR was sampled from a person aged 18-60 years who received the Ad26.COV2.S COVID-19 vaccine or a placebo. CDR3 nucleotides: TGTGCCAGCAGTGAACCCCCCGGACAGGGGGATCCTGGCTACACCTTC. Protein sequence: CASSEPPGQGDPGYTF.